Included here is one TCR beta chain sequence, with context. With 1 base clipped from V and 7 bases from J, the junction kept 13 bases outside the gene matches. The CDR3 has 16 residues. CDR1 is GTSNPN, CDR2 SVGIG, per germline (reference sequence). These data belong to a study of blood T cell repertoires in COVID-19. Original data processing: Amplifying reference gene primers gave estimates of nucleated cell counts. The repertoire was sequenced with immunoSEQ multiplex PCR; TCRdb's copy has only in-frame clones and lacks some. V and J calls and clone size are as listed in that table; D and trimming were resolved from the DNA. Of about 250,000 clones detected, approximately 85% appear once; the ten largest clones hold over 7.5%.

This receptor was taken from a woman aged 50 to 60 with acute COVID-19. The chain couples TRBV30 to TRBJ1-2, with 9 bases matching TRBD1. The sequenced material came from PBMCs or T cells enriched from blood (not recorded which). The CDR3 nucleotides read TGTGCCTGGAGTGCACAACAGGGGGCGTTTAGAAGTGGCTACACCTTC. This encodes CAWSAQQGAFRSGYTF.